The 21 T cell receptor beta chains below were found in one sample sequenced in a study of T cell clonality in common variable immunodeficiency. General observations from the study: Common variable immunodeficiency TCR beta sequences reportedly had fewer deletions and N-nucleotide insertions.

Clones were sequenced by immunoSEQ multiplex PCR, and TCRdb holds only the in-frame ones, with some missing. Observed in the sample are about 34,000 clones, none of them singletons. Antigens of these TCRs are unknown. The source material was peripheral blood mononuclear cells. All receptors derive from a human donor with common variable immunodeficiency.

There are many counts of this clone. The read stops 3 residues short of the end of the CDR3; the missing end is completed from the germline J gene. Other DNA sequences in the same sample also yield this CDR3. The V call is TRBV30, the J call TRBJ2-5; D remains ambiguous. This CDR3 is 10 amino acids long. Germline V CDR1 and CDR2: GTSNPN, SVGIG (reference sequence). V was shortened by 2 bases and J by 5 bases, with 3 bases between the two germline ends. Incomplete CDR3 DNA: TGTGCCTGGAGTCGGGAGACC. Its translation is CAWSRET. The CDR3 as a whole reads CAWSRETQYF.

This clone was detected a few times. The CDR3 extends 3 residues past the end of the read, so its final part is completed from the germline J gene. The chain combines TRBV7-3 with TRBJ1-3, with D hard to call. This CDR3 contains 15 residues. The germline CDR1 and CDR2 sequences are SGHTA and FQGTGA. The V gene lost 5 bases and the J gene lost 4 bases, with 15 bases spanning the gap. CDR3 sequence reads: CASSPDNIHGNTIYF. The sequenced part of the CDR3 DNA is TGTGCCAGCAGCCCTGACAATATCCACGGAAACACC. The whole variable domain, remainder taken from reference TRBV7-3 and TRBJ1-3, is GAGVSQTPSNKVTEKGKYVELRCDPISGHTALYWYRQSLGQGPEFLIYFQGTGAADDSGLPNDRFFAVRPEGSVSTLKIQRTERGDSAVYLCASSPDNIHGNTIYFGEGSWLTVV.

Many counts were recorded for this clone. The read ends 3 residues shy of where the CDR3 ends; the end is completed using the germline J gene. The chain joins TRBV18 to TRBJ2-3; 14 bases are shared with TRBD2. The CDR3 spans 18 residues. Trimming cost V 5 bases and J 1 base; bases outside gene matches: 8. Germline CDR1 and CDR2: KGHSH and LQKENI. CDR3 sequence reads: CASSFPGLAGGRTDTQYF. The sequenced CDR3 bases are TGTGCCAGCTCATTTCCCGGACTAGCGGGAGGCCGCACAGATACG.

This clone was recorded at least ten times. The CDR3 protein is CASSLTRTGPNEKLFF. CDR3 DNA, as far as it was read: TGCGCCAGCAGCTTGACCCGGACAGGACCTAATGAAAAA. The V gene is TRBV5-1, the J gene TRBJ1-4; TRBD1 matches at 7 bases. The DNA ends 3 residues before the CDR3 does, and the rest of the CDR3 is filled in from the germline J gene. J gave up 3 bases and V 1 base, and 6 bases lay outside the gene matches. The CDR3 length is 16 residues. Per germline, CDR1 SGHRS and CDR2 YFSETQ.

This clone occurred a few times. This CDR3 is CASSEGTGGRPGELFF. CDR3 bases read: TGTGCCAGTAGTGAAGGGACAGGGGGTCGGCCCGGGGAG. This chain joins TRBV19 and TRBJ2-2; 11 positions match TRBD1. The CDR3 end falls 3 residues outside the read, so it is completed with the germline J gene. The CDR3 length is 16 residues. Trimming removed 5 bases from V and 6 bases from J; junction bases left unmatched: 8. Per germline, CDR1 LNHDA and CDR2 SQIVND (reference sequence).

This clone was detected a few times. The CDR3 goes on 3 residues after the read ends, and that part is filled in from the germline J gene. The rearrangement joins TRBV5-1 to TRBJ2-5; 9 nucleotides line up with TRBD2. The CDR3 has 19 amino acids. Germline V CDR1 and CDR2: SGHRS, YFSETQ. V dropped 4 bases and J dropped 5; count of bases not matched to a gene: 21. The CDR3 reads CASSPTRSGRPLVSETQYF. The covered CDR3 bases are TGCGCCAGCAGCCCGACCCGAAGCGGGAGGCCTCTCGTTTCGGAGACC. Full variable domain (remainder filled in from reference TRBV5-1 and TRBJ2-5): KAGVTQTPRYLIKTRGQQVTLSCSPISGHRSVSWYQQTPGQGLQFLFEYFSETQRNKGNFPGRFSGRQFSNSRSEMNVSTLELGDSALYLCASSPTRSGRPLVSETQYFGPGTRLLVL.

In the case of this clone: Coverage ceases 3 residues before the CDR3 finishes, and the germline J gene fills in the end. The rearrangement joins TRBV7-9 to TRBJ1-1; 7 nucleotides line up with TRBD1. Germline lookup yields CDR1 SEHNR and CDR2 FQNEAQ (reference sequence). The CDR3 loop spans 14 amino acids. The CDR3 is CASSVGTAILGAFF. The DNA read from the CDR3 is TGTGCCAGCAGCGTCGGGACAGCAATACTGGGG.

This clone was counted between two and nine times. The CDR3 here is CASSLRGSGSKETQYF. CDR3 DNA (partial): TGTGCCAGCAGCCTCAGGGGTAGCGGGAGTAAAGAGACC. This sequence joins TRBV7-6 and TRBJ2-5; 9 nucleotides match TRBD2. Read coverage stops 3 residues before the CDR3 terminus; the germline J gene supplies the remainder. Germline CDR1 is SGHVS and CDR2 is FNYEAQ. V lost 5 bases, J lost 3 bases, and 10 bases stayed unmatched. CDR3 length: 16 residues.

At least ten counts were recorded for this clone. The CDR3 extends 3 residues past the end of the read, so its final part is completed from the germline J gene. The V and J genes are TRBV15 and TRBJ1-5; D gene ambiguous. V gave up 1 base and J gave up 4 bases, with 8 bases separating them. CDR3 length equals 14 residues. CDR1 is LNHNV and CDR2 is YYDKDF in the germline V gene (reference sequence). CDR3 DNA (partial): TGTGCCACCAGCAGAGCGGGTCCTAATCAGCCC. This codes for CATSRAGPNQP. The CDR3, in full, reads CATSRAGPNQPQHF. Complete variable domain (other parts from reference TRBV15 and TRBJ1-5): DAMVIQNPRYQVTQFGKPVTLSCSQTLNHNVMYWYQQKSSQAPKLLFHYYDKDFNNEADTPDNFQSRRPNTSFCFLDIRSPGLGDTAMYLCATSRAGPNQPQHFGDGTRLSIL.

This clone was seen a few times. Sequencing ends 3 residues short of the CDR3 end; the germline J gene provides the rest. The chain uses TRBV5-1 and TRBJ2-1; TRBD2 aligns across 7 bases. The length of the CDR3 is 13 residues. Trimming cost V 6 bases and J 2 bases; bases outside gene matches: 2. Germline CDR1 SGHRS, CDR2 YFSETQ. The CDR3 loop is CASTSGTYNEQFF. CDR3 DNA, as far as it was read: TGCGCCAGCACTAGCGGAACCTACAATGAG.

This clone was found many times. Coverage ceases 3 residues before the CDR3 finishes, and the germline J gene fills in the end. The chain uses TRBV10-3 and TRBJ2-1; 8 nucleotides align to TRBD2. The CDR3 runs to 13 residues. Trimming removed 8 bases from V and 8 bases from J; junction bases left unmatched: 8. Looked up from germline, CDR1 is ENHRY and CDR2 is SYGVKD. The CDR3 here is CAIGPGLEYEQFF. The CDR3 DNA, read in part, is TGTGCCATCGGTCCGGGACTAGAATATGAG.

This clone has a count of ten or more. The CDR3 end falls 3 residues outside the read, so it is completed with the germline J gene. The rearrangement links TRBV7-2 to TRBJ2-5; 11 bases map to TRBD2. CDR1 and CDR2 from the germline V gene are SGHTA and FQGNSA. Losses at the gene ends were 4 bases for V and 4 bases for J; bases not matched to a gene: 5. The CDR3 totals 15 residues. The sequenced CDR3 bases are TGTGCCAGCAGCTATCAAACTAGCGGGGGAGAGACC. As protein: CASSYQTSGGET. In full, the CDR3 is CASSYQTSGGETQYF.

At least ten counts were recorded for this clone. The CDR3 is cut off 3 residues early in the read; its end comes from the germline J gene. The chain uses TRBV10-3 and TRBJ2-7; 8 positions match TRBD2. Germline V gives CDR1 ENHRY, CDR2 SYGVKD. CDR3 length: 16 amino acids. Trimming took 6 bases from V and 5 from J; bases not matched to a gene: 15. CDR3 DNA, as far as it was read: TGTGCCATCAGCCAGCCGCAGGGTAGCGGGATCAACGAG. Its protein product is CAISQPQGSGINE. The entire CDR3 protein is CAISQPQGSGINEQYF.

With respect to this clone: The CDR3 end falls 3 residues outside the read, so it is completed with the germline J gene. This chain connects TRBV5-4 to TRBJ2-7; a weak D match, TRBD1 (5 bases). V was cut by 4 bases and J by 0 bases, with 14 bases left in between. In germline, CDR1 is SGHNT, CDR2 YYREEE (reference sequence). The CDR3 extends over 15 amino acids. The CDR3 loop is CASSPTTGSSYEQYF. Incomplete CDR3 DNA: TGTGCCAGCAGCCCGACCACAGGTAGCTCCTACGAG.

This clone appeared many times. The read stops 3 residues short of the end of the CDR3; the missing end is completed from the germline J gene. The chain is built from TRBV2 and TRBJ2-1; 14 positions agree with TRBD2. The CDR3 loop spans 16 amino acids. The germline CDR1 and CDR2 sequences are SNHLY and FYNNEI. The trim removed 5 bases at V and 8 bases at J, leaving 8 bases unmatched. The chain's CDR3 is CASSPGTSGSKDEQFF. The DNA read from the CDR3 is TGTGCCAGCAGTCCCGGGACTAGCGGGAGTAAGGATGAG.

Note on this clone: Read data end 3 residues before the CDR3 end; the end is taken from the germline J gene. V and J are TRBV7-9 and TRBJ2-7; possible D gene TRBD2, 5 bases. This CDR3 has 12 amino acids. Germline CDR1 is SEHNR and CDR2 is FQNEAQ (reference sequence). V was shortened by 11 bases and J by 4 bases, with 15 bases between the two germline ends. CDR3 DNA (partial): TGTGCCCCTTGGCTAGCCATATACGAG. Translated, it gives CAPWLAIYE. The whole CDR3 sequence is CAPWLAIYEQYF.

This clone was detected only a few times. The read ends 3 residues before the CDR3 terminus; that terminus is restored from the germline J gene. The chain carries TRBV7-9 and TRBJ1-2, with 8 bases fitting TRBD1. This CDR3 is 15 amino acids long. The germline gives CDR1 SEHNR, CDR2 FQNEAQ (reference sequence). CDR3 amino acids: CASSYTGGTERGYTF. Incomplete CDR3 DNA: TGTGCCAGCAGCTATACAGGGGGGACGGAGCGAGGC.

This clone was detected many times. The sequence runs out 3 residues before the end of the CDR3; the remainder is reconstructed from the germline J gene. The V call is TRBV18, the J call TRBJ2-3, with 12 bases that match TRBD2. CDR3 size: 18 residues. Germline assignment: CDR1 KGHSH and CDR2 LQKENI. With V trimmed by 2 bases and J by 1 base, 7 bases remained unmatched. CDR3 residues: CASSPKRGTSGRTDTQYF. The sequenced CDR3 bases are TGTGCCAGCTCACCAAAACGAGGGACTAGCGGGCGCACAGATACG.

This clone appeared many times. The DNA read from the CDR3 is TGTGCCAGCAGTTTTAACAGGGGAATTAGCACAGATACG. Translating gives CASSFNRGISTDT. The whole CDR3 reads CASSFNRGISTDTQYF. This sequence joins TRBV28 and TRBJ2-3; 7 nucleotides align to TRBD1. The sequence runs out 3 residues before the end of the CDR3; the remainder is reconstructed from the germline J gene. After removal of 3 bases from V and 0 bases from J, the junction contained 6 bases not matched to a gene. The CDR3 covers 16 residues. The germline CDR1 and CDR2 sequences are MDHEN and SYDVKM.

This clone was counted ten times or more. Coverage ceases 3 residues before the CDR3 finishes, and the germline J gene fills in the end. This chain uses TRBV10-3 with TRBJ1-2; D remains ambiguous. Trimming removed 3 bases from V and 6 bases from J, with 8 bases in between. Per the germline V gene, CDR1 is ENHRY and CDR2 is SYGVKD. This CDR3 has 12 residues. The CDR3 sequence: CAISEQNDGYTF. CDR3 bases read: TGTGCCATCAGTGAACAAAATGATGGC.

At least ten counts were recorded for this clone. Sequencing ends 3 residues short of the CDR3 end; the germline J gene provides the rest. The chain combines TRBV18 with TRBJ2-7; 7 positions agree with TRBD1. J lost 2 bases, V lost 3 bases, and 10 bases had no gene match. CDR3 length: 16 residues. CDR1 is KGHSH, CDR2 LQKENI, per germline. The CDR3 bases that were read are TGTGCCAGCTCACCGAAAAACAGGGGATTCCCCTACGAG. Amino acids: CASSPKNRGFPYE. The whole CDR3 sequence reads CASSPKNRGFPYEQYF.